This entry lists 15 T cell receptor beta chains sequenced from one sample in a study of tumor-infiltrating lymphocytes in primary liver carcinoma. Blood RNA came from unsorted whole blood; germline DNA was also extracted. Starting from 500 ng of total RNA, TCR beta cDNA was produced with a primer in the constant region. Employing slightly modified ARM-PCR, three nested multiplex PCR rounds were run, and these gave rise to the TCR beta libraries. The two initial PCR rounds, around 11 cycles each, used TRBV1-TRBV30 forward and C-beta reverse primers. TCRdb called the multiplex PCR reads again in MiXCR, with one record for every CDR3 protein. The data hold about 200,000 distinct CDR3 sequences, with approximately 64% observed a single time. Input material: peripheral blood. The receptors shown here come from a woman aged 55-69 years with primary liver carcinoma and hepatitis B virus infection.

Concerning this clonotype: This could be a read error, since a much larger clone is one nucleotide away. J is TRBJ2-6 and V is TRBV30; the match to TRBD2 covers 9 bases. The V gene end was trimmed by 4 bases and the J gene end by 0 bases; junction bases not matched to a gene: 1. The CDR3 is 15 residues long. The germline V gene has CDR1 GTSNPN and CDR2 SVGIG (reference sequence). Here the CDR3 DNA reads TGTGCCTGGACTAGCGGGATCTCTGGGGCCAACGTCCTGACTTTC. Translating it yields CAWTSGISGANVLTF.

Concerning this clonotype itself: A read error may explain this, as a much larger clone is one base away. This chain connects TRBV11-2 to TRBJ2-7, with 8 bases that match TRBD1. The CDR3 extends over 12 amino acids. The germline V gene has CDR1 SGHAT and CDR2 FQNNGV. The CDR3 sequence: CASSLPRGQRHF. The CDR3 DNA sequence: TGTGCCAGCAGCTTACCCAGGGGGCAGCGGCACTTC.

This clonotype was recorded at least ten times. The genes are TRBV11-1 and TRBJ2-7; TRBD2 matches at 8 bases. Trimming removed 1 base from V and 3 bases from J; junction bases left unmatched: 8. CDR3 length: 16 residues. Per germline, CDR1 SGHAT and CDR2 FQDESV (reference sequence). As DNA, the CDR3 is TGTGCCAGCAGCTTAGGGCATAGCGGGACTCGCTACGAGCAGTACTTC. This codes for CASSLGHSGTRYEQYF.

The chain carries TRBV5-4 and TRBJ2-2, with D perhaps TRBD2 (6 bases). This CDR3 spans 14 amino acids. CDR1 and CDR2 (germline): SGHNT, YYREEE (reference sequence). Trimming took off 3 bases at V and 5 bases at J, with 11 bases between the two ends. The CDR3 protein is CASSSEGRTGELFF. The CDR3 DNA follows: TGTGCCAGCAGCTCGGAGGGCCGAACCGGGGAGCTGTTTTTT.

In its sample, this clonotype was seen many times. This chain connects TRBV12-3 or TRBV12-4 to TRBJ2-2, with D possibly being TRBD2 (5 bases). Between the trimmed V and J ends, which lost 6 bases and 7 bases, there was a span of 9 bases. The CDR3 is made up of 12 amino acids. The CDR3 DNA follows: TGTGCCAGCAGAGACGGGGACGGGGAGCTGTTTTTT. This sequence encodes CASRDGDGELFF.

This chain uses TRBV5-1 with TRBJ2-1; a weak D match, TRBD2 (5 bases). CDR1 SGHRS and CDR2 YFSETQ come from the germline V gene. The length of the CDR3 is 17 residues. V was cut by 0 bases and J by 6 bases, with 19 bases left in between. DNA for the CDR3: TGCGCCAGCAGCTTGGAACTCCGGGATCACGGTTTCAATGAGCAGTTCTTC. It specifies CASSLELRDHGFNEQFF.

The chain links TRBV6-5 to TRBJ1-2; D call uncertain. CDR3 size: 12 residues. Trimming pared 0 bases from V and 7 bases from J, leaving 6 bases between. Germline values: CDR1 MNHEY, CDR2 SVGAGI. Written as DNA, the CDR3 is TGTGCCAGCAGTTACTCAGTCTGTGGCTACACCTTC. Encoded protein: CASSYSVCGYTF.

J is TRBJ1-2 and V is TRBV20-1; 9 bases match TRBD1. The CDR3 has 14 residues. Trimming at V came to 3 bases and at J to 0 bases, leaving 2 bases not matched to a gene. Germline V gives CDR1 DFQATT, CDR2 SNEGSKA (reference sequence). The CDR3 coding sequence is TGCAGTGCTAGCGGGACAGGGCCTAACTATGGCTACACCTTC. This codes for CSASGTGPNYGYTF.

This clonotype was seen ten or more times. The rearrangement joins TRBV6-5 to TRBJ1-4; unclear D gene. Trimming removed 2 bases from V and 5 bases from J, with 0 bases in between. This CDR3 is built from 11 residues. From germline, CDR1 is MNHEY and CDR2 SVGAGI. The CDR3 sequence is CASSYNEKLFF. Written as DNA, the CDR3 is TGTGCCAGCAGTTACAATGAAAAACTGTTTTTT.

In regard to this clonotype: The junction differs from germline at one of its ends, possibly a read error. The chain links TRBV6-1 to TRBJ2-3, with TRBD2 matching over 15 bases. There are 16 residues in the CDR3. The germline V gene encodes CDR1 MNHNS and CDR2 SASEGT. CDR3 region: CASSDGLAGGPYMQYF. CDR3 sequence (DNA): TGTGCCAGTAGTGATGGACTAGCGGGAGGGCCGTATATGCAGTATTTT.

On this clonotype itself: The junction does not match germline at one end; this may be a read error. The chain employs TRBV5-1 and TRBJ2-5, with D possibly matching TRBD1 (5 bases). Germline assignment: CDR1 SGHRS and CDR2 YFSETQ. The CDR3 is made up of 16 amino acids. CDR3 bases: TGCGCCGGCAGCCCCCCGACAGACACCACGGCTGCCCACCAGTACTTC. This codes for CAGSPPTDTTAAHQYF.

This clonotype was seen just once. Just one base apart from a much larger clone, this may be a read error. The gene calls are TRBV13 and TRBJ2-1; 7 bases are shared with TRBD2. V was clipped by 1 base and J by 4 bases; unmatched bases: 4. Germline values: CDR1 PRHDT, CDR2 FYEKMQ (reference sequence). The CDR3 is 15 residues long. CDR3 in amino acids: CASSLVGRIYNEQFF. CDR3 DNA sequence: TGTGCCAGCAGCTTAGTCGGGAGGATATACAATGAGCAGTTCTTC.

This chain uses TRBV29-1 with TRBJ2-1; 9 bases align to TRBD1. The germline gives CDR1 SQVTM, CDR2 ANQGSEA. This CDR3 contains 11 residues. CDR3 in amino acids: CGGDRGDEQFF. The CDR3 DNA reads as TGCGGCGGCGACAGGGGGGATGAGCAGTTCTTC.

The chain combines TRBV5-8 with TRBJ1-6, with D unclear. Deletions cut 0 bases from V and 7 bases from J, with 11 bases between. This CDR3 contains 15 residues. The germline gives CDR1 SGHTS, CDR2 YDEGEE. CDR3 region: CASSLEQRRNSPLHF. The DNA of the CDR3 is TGTGCCAGCAGCTTGGAGCAGCGGCGAAATTCACCCCTCCACTTT.

The chain couples TRBV12-3 or TRBV12-4 to TRBJ1-1; TRBD1 might be the D (5 bases). Trimming removed 0 bases from V and 11 bases from J, with 13 bases in between. The CDR3 spans 13 residues. The CDR3 is CASSLAGAGRAFF. The DNA for the CDR3 is TGTGCCAGCAGTTTAGCAGGGGCCGGGAGGGCTTTCTTT.